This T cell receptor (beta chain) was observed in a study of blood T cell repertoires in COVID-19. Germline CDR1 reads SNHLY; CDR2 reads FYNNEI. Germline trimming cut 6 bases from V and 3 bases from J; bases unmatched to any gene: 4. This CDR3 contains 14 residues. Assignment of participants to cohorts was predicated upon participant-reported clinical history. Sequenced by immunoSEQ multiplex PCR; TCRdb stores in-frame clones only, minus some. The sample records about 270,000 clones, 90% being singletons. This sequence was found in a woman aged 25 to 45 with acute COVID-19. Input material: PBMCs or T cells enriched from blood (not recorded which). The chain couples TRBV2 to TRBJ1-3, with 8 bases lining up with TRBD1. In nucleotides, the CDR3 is TGTGCCAGCAGCGCGACAGGGGATGGAAACACCATATATTTT. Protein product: CASSATGDGNTIYF.